This T cell receptor beta chain was identified during a study of blood T cell repertoires in COVID-19. Repertoires were generated with immunoSEQ multiplex PCR, while TCRdb's copy carries only in-frame clones and drops some. The repertoire consists of about 190,000 clones, with 70% to 90% occurring once and the leading ten covering 5% to 8%. Germline CDR1 and CDR2: MDHEN and SYDVKM. V lost 3 bases and J lost 0, with 9 bases in between. The length of the CDR3 is 15 residues. The sequence was collected from a woman in her thirties or forties who had recovered from COVID-19. Sequencing used peripheral blood. The chain carries TRBV28 and TRBJ2-1, with a possible D match to TRBD2 (6 bases). CDR3 loop: CASSLGGLSYNEQFF. The CDR3 region has the DNA TGTGCCAGCAGTTTGGGGGGTCTCTCCTACAATGAGCAGTTCTTC.